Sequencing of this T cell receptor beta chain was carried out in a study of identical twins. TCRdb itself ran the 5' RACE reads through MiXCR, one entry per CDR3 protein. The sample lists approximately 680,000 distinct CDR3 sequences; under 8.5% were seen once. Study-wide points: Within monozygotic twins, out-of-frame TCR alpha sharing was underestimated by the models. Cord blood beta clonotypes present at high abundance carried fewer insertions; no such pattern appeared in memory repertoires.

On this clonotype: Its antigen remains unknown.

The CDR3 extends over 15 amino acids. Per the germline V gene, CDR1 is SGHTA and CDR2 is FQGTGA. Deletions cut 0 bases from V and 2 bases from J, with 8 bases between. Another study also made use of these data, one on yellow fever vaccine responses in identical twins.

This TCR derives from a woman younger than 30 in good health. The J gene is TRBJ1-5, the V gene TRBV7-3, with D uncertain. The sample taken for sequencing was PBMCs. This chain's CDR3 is CASSLTGRRNQPQHF. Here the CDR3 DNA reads TGTGCCAGCAGCTTAACGGGCAGACGCAATCAGCCCCAGCATTTT.